The 7 T cell receptor beta chains below were found in one sample sequenced in a study of early T cells in non-severe SARS-CoV-2 infection. Via MiXCR, TCRdb re-called the 5' RACE reads, giving one row per CDR3 protein. The repertoire has approximately 76,000 distinct CDR3 sequences, approximately 12% of them found once; the top ten carry roughly 1.3%. Input material: whole blood. All receptors come from an adult who was a healthcare worker with PCR-confirmed SARS-CoV-2 infection or an uninfected control (not recorded which).

This clonotype was found many times. The CDR3 coding sequence is TGTGCCAGCAGTCACGGGGAGCTGTTTTTT. Translating gives CASSHGELFF. The chain joins TRBV12-3 or TRBV12-4 to TRBJ2-2; D is uncertain. The germline V and J ends were trimmed by 5 bases and 7 bases, with 2 bases remaining between them. The CDR3 has 10 amino acids.

Ten or more counts support this clonotype. This sequence joins TRBV20-1 and TRBJ1-1; D is unresolved. Trimming removed 1 base from V and 1 base from J, with 7 bases in between. The CDR3 extends over 13 amino acids. The germline V gene encodes CDR1 DFQATT and CDR2 SNEGSKA (reference sequence). The CDR3 sequence is CSARGWENTEAFF. CDR3 nucleotide sequence: TGCAGTGCTAGAGGGTGGGAGAACACTGAAGCTTTCTTT.

The chain couples TRBV5-1 to TRBJ2-1; TRBD2 might be the D (5 bases). V was pared by 5 bases and J by 5 bases, with 11 bases between. Germline CDR1 SGHRS, CDR2 YFSETQ. CDR3 length: 13 amino acids. This CDR3 is CASRTGSDNEQFF. The CDR3, as DNA: TGCGCCAGCAGGACGGGGTCGGACAATGAGCAGTTCTTC.

At least ten counts were recorded for this clonotype. The junction shows a germline mismatch at one end, possibly a read error. This rearrangement joins TRBV7-9 to TRBJ1-1, with 9 bases lining up with TRBD1. The CDR3 runs to 14 residues. Germline CDR1 SEHNR, CDR2 FQNEAQ (reference sequence). The CDR3 region is CASTLDRGRTEAFF. CDR3 DNA sequence: TGTGCCAGCACCTTAGACAGGGGGAGGACTGAAGCTTTCTTT.

This clonotype was counted ten times or more. This chain joins TRBV4-3 and TRBJ2-1, with 7 bases aligning to TRBD2. This CDR3 is 20 amino acids long. J was trimmed by 0 bases and V by 4 bases; bases with no gene match: 18. The germline V gene has CDR1 LGHNA and CDR2 YSLEER. The DNA for the CDR3 is TGCGCCAGCAGCCGCACGGGACGGGGGACGGGCGGGAGCTCCTACAATGAGCAGTTCTTC. This translates into CASSRTGRGTGGSSYNEQFF.

This clonotype has at least ten counts. CDR3 DNA: TGTGCCAGCAGCCTAGGGGCCGGGGGCAACACTGAAGCTTTCTTT. It translates to CASSLGAGGNTEAFF. This sequence joins TRBV7-6 and TRBJ1-1; weak D call: TRBD1 (6 bases). The CDR3 spans 15 residues. Trimming shortened V by 5 bases and J by 2 bases, and 15 bases separated the two germline ends. Germline CDR1 reads SGHVS; CDR2 reads FNYEAQ.

This clonotype has more than one count but fewer than ten. The chain links TRBV4-3 to TRBJ2-1, with D possibly being TRBD2 (5 bases). In germline, CDR1 is LGHNA, CDR2 YSLEER. The V gene lost 0 bases and the J gene lost 6 bases, with 12 bases spanning the gap. This CDR3 spans 15 amino acids. The CDR3 loop is CASSQESGRSNEQFF. The CDR3 region has the DNA TGCGCCAGCAGCCAAGAAAGTGGGAGAAGCAATGAGCAGTTCTTC.